This TCR beta chain was sequenced in a study of blood T cell repertoires in COVID-19 (dated by TCRdb to the early 2020s). Background for the entire study: Collaborator samples came from the United States, Italy and Spain and covered acute and convalescent phases of COVID-19. Samples were obtained from the ongoing ImmuneRACE study (first 160 participants) and from approximately 1,200 subjects provided by 6 global collaborators. The repertoires were released in a freely available public database meant as a resource for research on the immune response to SARS-CoV-2. The prospective study material was composed of cDNA or gDNA derived from T cells, B-cell-depleted T cells, or PBMCs. The sample metadata nearly always contained a de-identified subject ID, COVID-19 status, age in years and sex. Deeply sampled blood TCRbeta repertoires from subjects exposed to, actively infected with, or recovered from COVID-19 were included in the dataset. HLA class I and class II types, where available, came from metadata supplied by the sample provider rather than from assay-based typing.

TCRbeta CDR3 regions were amplified from genomic DNA by means of the immunoSEQ Assay, a bias-controlled multiplex PCR. The source study handled its data this way. The number of nucleated cells in each sample was estimated from the amplification of reference gene primers within the assay. To quantify the absolute abundance of each unique TCRbeta CDR3 rearrangement, sequence reads were collapsed and filtered. Productive Simpson clonality was computed per sample as the square root of Simpson's diversity index over productive rearrangements. TCRdb mirrors the immuneACCESS table, restricted to in-frame sequences. Some clones are absent from its copies; in checked studies, under half trace to an unresolved V gene, and the reason for the others is unknown. V and J calls and clone size follow that table, whereas D and trimming were derived from the DNA. The sample has around 57,000 clones on record, roughly three quarters of them singletons. The top ten constitute 5.5% to 7% of the sample.

The CDR3 contains 12 residues, cysteine and phenylalanine counted. CDR3 DNA is the only sequence kept; it has 36 bases, read in frame from the first base. The full study reports these points: The quantity of clinical and demographic metadata differed by source and by participant and was supplied without curation.

Each collaborating institution followed its own protocols to collect whole blood in K2EDTA tubes. For TCRbeta analysis, collaborator samples were shipped as frozen whole blood, as isolated PBMCs, or as DNA extracted from either sample type. On this clone: The target of this receptor is not known. No per-base quality is available; no much larger clone lies one base away.

This receptor was taken from a woman aged 70-85 years with acute or convalescent COVID-19. Rearrangement joined TRBV21-1 to TRBJ2-2; no check of the table's D call, TRBD1, against the DNA was made. TRBV21-1 is shown as a pseudogene. Sequencing was performed on peripheral blood. Read as DNA, the sequence is TGTGCCAGCACAGAGGGGGCCGGGGAGCTGTTTTTT. It codes for CASTEGAGELFF.